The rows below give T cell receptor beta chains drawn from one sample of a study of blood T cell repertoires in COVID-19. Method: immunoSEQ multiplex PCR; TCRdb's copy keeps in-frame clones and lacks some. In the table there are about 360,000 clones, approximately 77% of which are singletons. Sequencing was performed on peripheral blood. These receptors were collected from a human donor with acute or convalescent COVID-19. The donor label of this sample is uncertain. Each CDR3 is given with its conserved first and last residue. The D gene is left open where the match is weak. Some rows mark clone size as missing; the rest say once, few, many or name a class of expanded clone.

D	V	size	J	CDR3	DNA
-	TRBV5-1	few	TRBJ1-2	CASSLDHSSGASYGYTF	TGCGCCAGCAGCTTGGACCATTCCTCAGGGGCCAGCTATGGCTACACCTTC
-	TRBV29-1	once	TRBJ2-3	CSVEIVSTDTQYF	TGCAGCGTTGAAATAGTCTCCACAGATACGCAGTATTTT
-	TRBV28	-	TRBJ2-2	CASSFYPVRTGELFF	TGTGCCAGCAGTTTTTATCCTGTCCGCACCGGGGAGCTGTTTTTT
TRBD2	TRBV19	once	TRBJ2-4	CASSMGKERELLPGSKNIQYF	TGTGCCAGTAGTATGGGGAAGGAGCGGGAGCTACTACCCGGGTCCAAAAACATTCAGTACTTC
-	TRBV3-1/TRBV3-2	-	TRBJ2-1	CASSPDLYNEQFF	TGTGCCAGCAGCCCTGACTTATACAATGAGCAGTTCTTC
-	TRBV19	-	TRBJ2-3	CASSKRLVADTQYF	TGTGCCAGTAGTAAGAGACTAGTGGCAGATACGCAGTATTTT
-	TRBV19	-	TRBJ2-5	CARSGEQGRETQYF	TGTGCCAGATCTGGGGAACAGGGTAGGGAGACCCAGTACTTC
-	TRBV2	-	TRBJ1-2	CAAGAAGYTF	TGTGCCGCAGGGGCAGCAGGCTACACCTTC
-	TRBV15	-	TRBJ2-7	CATSRVVPDEQYF	TGTGCCACCAGCAGAGTAGTTCCCGACGAGCAGTACTTC
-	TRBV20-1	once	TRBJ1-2	CSAGRGSGYTF	TGCAGTGCGGGACGGGGGAGCGGCTACACCTTC
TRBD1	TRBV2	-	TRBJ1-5	CASSEAGTGGQPQHF	TGTGCCAGCAGTGAAGCGGGAACAGGGGGTCAGCCCCAGCATTTT
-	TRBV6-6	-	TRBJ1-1	CASRGVGARTEAFF	TGTGCCAGCAGGGGAGTGGGGGCGAGAACTGAAGCTTTCTTT
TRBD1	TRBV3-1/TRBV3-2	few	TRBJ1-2	CASSQVGQGSYGYTF	TGTGCCAGCAGCCAAGTGGGACAGGGTAGCTATGGCTACACCTTC
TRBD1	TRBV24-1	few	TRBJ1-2	CATSDLDRDYGYTF	TGTGCCACCAGTGATTTGGACAGGGACTATGGCTACACCTTC
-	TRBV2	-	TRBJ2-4	CASGGDRQQGGLAKNIQYF	TGTGCCAGCGGGGGGGACAGGCAACAGGGAGGATTAGCCAAAAACATTCAGTACTTC
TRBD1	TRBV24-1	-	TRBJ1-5	CATSDSDRGLRQPQHF	TGTGCCACCAGTGACTCGGACAGGGGGTTGCGTCAGCCCCAGCATTTT
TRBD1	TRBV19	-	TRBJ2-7	CASSMDRVGEQYF	TGTGCCAGTAGTATGGACAGGGTTGGCGAGCAGTACTTC
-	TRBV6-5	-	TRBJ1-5	CASSLTASNQPQHF	TGTGCCAGCAGCTTGACAGCTAGCAATCAGCCCCAGCATTTT
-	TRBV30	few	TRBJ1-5	CAWSVGGNQPQHF	TGTGCCTGGAGTGTAGGAGGTAATCAGCCCCAGCATTTT
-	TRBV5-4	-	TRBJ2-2	CASSLEGRVNTGELFF	TGTGCCAGCAGCCTCGAGGGCCGGGTGAACACCGGGGAGCTGTTTTTT
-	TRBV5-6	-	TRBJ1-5	CASSYATGLSNQPQHF	TGTGCCAGCAGCTACGCGACGGGTCTTAGCAATCAGCCCCAGCATTTT
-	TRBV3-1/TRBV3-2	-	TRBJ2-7	CASSQGDIEQYF	TGTGCCAGCAGCCAAGGGGACATCGAGCAGTACTTC
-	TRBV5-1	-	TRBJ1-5	CASSLRGNQPQHF	TGCGCCAGCAGCTTACGGGGCAATCAGCCCCAGCATTTT
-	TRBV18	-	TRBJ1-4	CASSQGQPPEKLFF	TGTGCCAGCTCCCAAGGACAGCCCCCCGAAAAACTGTTTTTT
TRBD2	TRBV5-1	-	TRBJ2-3	CASSPPEREGDTQYF	TGCGCCAGCAGCCCCCCCGAGCGGGAGGGGGATACGCAGTATTTT
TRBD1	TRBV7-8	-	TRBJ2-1	CASSFLRQGIEQFF	TGTGCCAGCAGCTTCCTGAGACAGGGAATTGAGCAGTTCTTC
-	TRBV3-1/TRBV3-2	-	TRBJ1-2	CASSQVPGEVYGYTF	TGTGCCAGCAGCCAAGTTCCCGGAGAAGTATATGGCTACACCTTC
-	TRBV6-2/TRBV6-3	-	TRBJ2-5	CASSYSGLRAIETQYF	TGTGCCAGCAGTTACTCAGGACTCCGGGCTATAGAGACCCAGTACTTC
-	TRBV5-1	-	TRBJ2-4	CASSLVAGANIQYF	TGCGCCAGCAGCTTGGTGGCAGGGGCGAACATTCAGTACTTC
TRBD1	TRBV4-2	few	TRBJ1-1	CASSQEQGKRGTEAFF	TGTGCCAGCAGCCAAGAACAGGGGAAAAGGGGCACTGAAGCTTTCTTT
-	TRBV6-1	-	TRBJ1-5	CASSETQGWGNQPQHF	TGTGCCAGCAGTGAAACCCAGGGTTGGGGCAATCAGCCCCAGCATTTT
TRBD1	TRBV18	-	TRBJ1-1	CASSSGTATEAFF	TGTGCCAGCTCATCCGGGACAGCTACTGAAGCTTTCTTT
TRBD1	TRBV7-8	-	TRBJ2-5	CASSLGDSRYQETQYF	TGTGCCAGCAGCTTAGGGGACAGTAGGTACCAAGAGACCCAGTACTTC
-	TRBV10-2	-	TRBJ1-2	CASSVQGGSGYTF	TGCGCCAGCAGTGTCCAGGGCGGTAGCGGCTACACCTTC
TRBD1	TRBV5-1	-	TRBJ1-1	CASSLGQGARPGEAFF	TGCGCCAGCAGCTTGGGACAGGGGGCCAGGCCTGGGGAAGCTTTCTTT
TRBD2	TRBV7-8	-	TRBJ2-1	CASSLTAGGPLIYNEQFF	TGTGCCAGCAGCTTAACAGCGGGGGGGCCTCTTATCTACAATGAGCAGTTCTTC
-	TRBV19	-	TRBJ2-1	CASSIVIGSSTYNEQFF	TGTGCCAGTAGTATTGTCATCGGGTCTTCGACCTACAATGAGCAGTTCTTC
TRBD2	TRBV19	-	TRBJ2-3	CASSIGLADTQYF	TGTGCCAGTAGTATTGGACTAGCAGATACGCAGTATTTT
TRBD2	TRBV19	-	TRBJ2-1	CASSIRRGDNEQFF	TGTGCCAGTAGTATAAGGCGGGGGGACAATGAGCAGTTCTTC
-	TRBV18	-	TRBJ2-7	CASSPNGGLYEQYF	TGTGCCAGCTCACCGAACGGGGGGCTCTACGAGCAGTACTTC
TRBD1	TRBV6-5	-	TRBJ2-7	CASSYRDRAYEQYF	TGTGCCAGCAGTTACCGGGACAGGGCCTACGAGCAGTACTTC
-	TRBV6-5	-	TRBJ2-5	CASRRQRGGRETQYF	TGTGCCAGCAGACGTCAGAGGGGGGGGCGCGAGACCCAGTACTTC
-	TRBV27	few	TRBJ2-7	CASSLGQTYEQYF	TGTGCCAGCAGCCTTGGACAGACCTACGAGCAGTACTTC
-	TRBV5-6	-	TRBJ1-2	CASSLISSNTGGYTF	TGTGCCAGCAGCTTGATCTCTTCAAACACGGGAGGCTACACCTTC
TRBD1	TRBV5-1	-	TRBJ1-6	CASSLAGTGGLSPLHF	TGCGCCAGCAGCTTGGCGGGGACAGGGGGCCTTTCACCCCTCCACTTT
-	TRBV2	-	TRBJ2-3	CASSGEVGLTDTQYF	TGTGCCAGCAGTGGGGAGGTGGGCTTAACAGATACGCAGTATTTT
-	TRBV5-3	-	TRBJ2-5	CARSLGEETQYF	TGTGCCAGAAGCTTGGGAGAGGAGACCCAGTACTTC
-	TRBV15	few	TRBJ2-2	CATRLHLRGGELFF	TGTGCCACCCGTCTCCATCTCCGGGGCGGGGAGCTGTTTTTT
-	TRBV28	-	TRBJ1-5	CASRPDFTSNQPQHF	TGTGCCAGCAGACCTGACTTCACTAGCAATCAGCCCCAGCATTTT
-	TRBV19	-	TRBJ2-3	CATSRVRTDTQYF	TGTGCCACCTCCAGGGTTCGCACAGATACGCAGTATTTT
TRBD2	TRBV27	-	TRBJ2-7	CASSAQAGISYEQYF	TGTGCCAGCAGTGCCCAAGCGGGAATCTCCTACGAGCAGTACTTC
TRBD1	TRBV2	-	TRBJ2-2	CASSGQGSTGELFF	TGTGCCAGCAGTGGACAGGGGAGCACCGGGGAGCTGTTTTTT
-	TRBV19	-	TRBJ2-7	CASRRTESSYEQYF	TGTGCCAGTAGACGGACAGAGAGCTCCTACGAGCAGTACTTC
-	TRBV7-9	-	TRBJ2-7	CASSLRGGRFYEQYF	TGTGCCAGCAGCTTACGTGGGGGGAGGTTCTACGAGCAGTACTTC
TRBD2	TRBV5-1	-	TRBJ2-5	CASTPLSSGRETQYF	TGCGCCAGCACCCCTCTTTCTAGCGGGAGAGAGACCCAGTACTTC
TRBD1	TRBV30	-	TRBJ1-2	CAWSGGTGSGYTF	TGTGCCTGGAGCGGCGGGACAGGGAGTGGCTACACCTTC
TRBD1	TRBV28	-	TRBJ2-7	CASSLDRGEQYF	TGTGCCAGCAGCTTAGACAGGGGCGAGCAGTACTTC
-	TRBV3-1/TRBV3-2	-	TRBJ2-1	CASSPGTRLYNEQFF	TGTGCCAGCAGTCCCGGGACTCGCCTCTACAATGAGCAGTTCTTC
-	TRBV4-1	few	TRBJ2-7	CASSQGSAGIEQYF	TGCGCCAGCAGCCAAGGTAGCGCGGGAATCGAGCAGTACTTC